This T cell receptor (beta chain) came from a study of metastatic and nonmetastatic thyroid tumors. Study in general: Across blood and tumor or nodule tissue, repertoires from malignant and benign thyroid patients were compared with one another.

With MiXCR, TCRdb reprocessed the PCR reads. The sample lists around 17,000 clones, approximately 27% occurring once. With 3 bases clipped from V and 4 bases from J, the junction kept 7 bases outside the gene matches. Looked up from germline, CDR1 is ENHRY and CDR2 is SYGVKD. The CDR3 covers 15 residues. Patients were all untreated before their thyroid surgery. Relative to its sample, this clone is medium-sized. This sequence joins TRBV10-3 and TRBJ2-7; 9 positions match TRBD2. The receptor was isolated from a female donor with papillary thyroid cancer or a benign thyroid nodule (not recorded which). Some clones in this sample may be carry-over from other donors' samples. The sample taken for sequencing was tumor tissue. The DNA for the CDR3 is TGTGCCATCAGTGATCTAGCGGGGAAGCGTTACGAGCAGTACTTC. Translated, it gives CAISDLAGKRYEQYF.